The source of this T cell receptor (beta chain) is a study of T cell changes during pregnancy in multiple sclerosis. The germline V gene encodes CDR1 MDHEN and CDR2 SYDVKM. The CDR3 is 15 amino acids. V was trimmed by 3 bases and J by 0 bases, leaving 11 bases between them. Only in-frame clones appear in the TCRdb table, and some are missing; sequencing was by immunoSEQ multiplex PCR. Of roughly 89,000 clones in the sample, roughly 93% are singletons; the top ten hold 2.2%. The TCR was taken from a female donor with multiple sclerosis, enrolled in a pregnancy study. This chain connects TRBV28 to TRBJ1-1; D is uncertain. This sample comprised peripheral blood, obtained in the third trimester of pregnancy. Here the CDR3 reads CASSFIRVVNTEAFF. Here the CDR3 DNA reads TGTGCCAGCAGTTTCATAAGAGTCGTGAACACTGAAGCTTTCTTT. Using reference TRBV28 and TRBJ1-1 for the parts outside the CDR3, the full variable domain is DVKVTQSSRYLVKRTGEKVFLECVQDMDHENMFWYRQDPGLGLRLIYFSYDVKMKEKGDIPEGYSVSREKKERFSLILESASTNQTSMYLCASSFIRVVNTEAFFGQGTRLTVV.